A single sample is the source of the 8 T cell receptor beta chains below, sequenced in a study of OX40 agonist ivuxolimab in advanced cancers. The method was immunoSEQ multiplex PCR; TCRdb's version includes in-frame clones alone and lacks a portion of them. The data contain tens of thousands of clones, around 94% of them singletons. This specimen was CD4+ or CD8+ T cells sorted from blood, taken in a trial of the OX40 agonist ivuxolimab. Source of these receptors: an adult with an advanced solid tumor such as melanoma, head and neck, liver or kidney cancer.

The chain has TRBV5-1 and TRBJ1-4; tentative D call: TRBD1 (5 bases). CDR1 is SGHRS and CDR2 is YFSETQ in the germline V gene. This CDR3 spans 13 amino acids. Trimming removed 1 base from V and 7 bases from J, with 8 bases in between. DNA for the CDR3: TGCGCCAGCAGCTTGACGGGGGGTGAAAAACTGTTTTTT. Its translation: CASSLTGGEKLFF.

J is TRBJ2-7 and V is TRBV10-3; 8 bases fit TRBD2. The length of the CDR3 is 15 residues. Germline CDR1 ENHRY, CDR2 SYGVKD. J was trimmed by 2 bases and V by 4 bases; bases with no gene match: 7. Written as DNA, the CDR3 is TGTGCCATCAGTGTCAGCGGGGGAGAGACCTACGAGCAGTACTTC. Translation gives CAISVSGGETYEQYF.

J is TRBJ1-2 and V is TRBV9; no clear D gene. Trimming removed 0 bases at V and 4 bases at J, with 7 bases between. Per germline, CDR1 SGDLS and CDR2 YYNGEE. The CDR3 sequence is 13 residues long. CDR3 nucleotides: TGTGCCAGCAGCGTAGTACCTAGCTATGGCTACACCTTC. Encoded protein: CASSVVPSYGYTF.

V gene TRBV6-5 combines with J gene TRBJ1-2, with a possible D match to TRBD1 (5 bases). Deletions cut 2 bases from V and 0 bases from J, with 10 bases between. Germline V CDR1 and CDR2: MNHEY, SVGAGI. This CDR3 spans 15 amino acids. The CDR3 loop is CASSYGPGTNYGYTF. The DNA of the CDR3 is TGTGCCAGCAGTTACGGTCCAGGGACTAACTATGGCTACACCTTC.

This chain links TRBV25-1 with TRBJ2-5, with 15 bases that match TRBD2. The V gene's germline CDR1 is MGHDK and CDR2 SYGVNS. The CDR3 length is 18 residues. V lost 2 bases and J lost 4; bases outside the gene matches: 8. The CDR3 DNA sequence: TGTGCCAGCAGTGAAGTTAAAGGACTAGCGGGGGGGTTAGAGACCCAGTACTTC. As protein: CASSEVKGLAGGLETQYF.

Regarding this clone: Different DNA sequences within this sample yield the same CDR3. For the CDR3, the DNA is TGTGCCAGCAGTTTCCCAAACACAGATACGCAGTATTTT. Translated, it gives CASSFPNTDTQYF. The chain has TRBV27 and TRBJ2-3; D is uncertain. Between the trimmed V and J ends, which lost 3 bases and 2 bases, there was a span of 6 bases. The germline CDR1 and CDR2 sequences are MNHEY and SMNVEV (reference sequence). The CDR3 sequence is 13 residues long.

The V gene is TRBV6-6, the J gene TRBJ2-2, with D possibly being TRBD1 (5 bases). CDR3 length: 15 amino acids. Germline V gives CDR1 MNHNY, CDR2 SVGAGI (reference sequence). Trimming removed 0 bases at V and 1 base at J, with 6 bases between. DNA for the CDR3: TGTGCCAGCAGTTACTCCCAGGGGAACACCGGGGAGCTGTTTTTT. This translates into CASSYSQGNTGELFF.

V gene TRBV6-1 combines with J gene TRBJ2-5; D uncertain. V was shortened by 4 bases and J by 8 bases, with 8 bases between the two germline ends. The CDR3 has 11 amino acids. Germline CDR1 reads MNHNS; CDR2 reads SASEGT. The CDR3 sequence is CASSAGDTQYF. The CDR3 DNA is TGTGCCAGCAGTGCTGGAGATACCCAGTACTTC.